This T cell receptor beta chain comes out of a study of T cells in Graves' hyperthyroidism and ophthalmopathy (dated by TCRdb to about 2019). Turning to the overall study: Peripheral blood samples were taken at the time of initial diagnosis, prior to any treatment. TCR V-J signatures able to tell the groups apart were searched for in a discovery cohort of 100 or so patients, of whom around 43 had Graves' ophthalmopathy and under 65 had stable Graves' hyperthyroidism. Prospective prediction of ophthalmopathy was tested in an independent validation cohort consisting of about 19 hyperthyroidism patients and about 17 patients who later progressed to ophthalmopathy. The roughly 100 discovery patients were randomly split 7:3 into training and test sets. In about six Graves' hyperthyroidism patients, the study also compared T-cell repertoires from thyroid tissue with T-cell repertoires from blood. Following sampling, methimazole starting at 30 mg daily was given to hyperthyroidism patients, and high-dose intravenous methylprednisolone was given to ophthalmopathy patients. According to the paper, TCR Vbeta CDR3 sequencing was carried out on 135 peripheral blood samples, which came from approximately 41 ophthalmopathy, roughly 75 hyperthyroidism and about 17 progressor patients.

At the junction V is shortened by 4 bases and J by 3 bases, with 10 bases in between. The CDR3 sequence holds 13 residues, the cysteine and phenylalanine included. Kept here is only the CDR3 DNA, which spans 39 bases and is read in frame from base 1. The CDR1 and CDR2 encoded by the germline V gene are MGHRA and YSYEKL. Moderately to severely active disease, a Clinical Activity Score of at least 3, a NOSPECS grade of at least 4, and a duration under 3 months were present in ophthalmopathy patients. Exclusion was applied to patients with uncontrolled infections, other autoimmune diseases, pregnancy or lactation. Diagnoses were based on clinical symptoms, serum thyroxine and TRAb, thyroid ultrasound and orbital computed tomography. PBMCs were isolated from more than 9 ml of fresh peripheral blood by Ficoll-Paque density gradient centrifugation. Total RNA was extracted with Trizol reagent, and quality was checked on an Agilent 2100 Bioanalyzer.

The table lists this clonotype with a count of one. The antigen this receptor binds is unknown. Nothing much larger sits one base from this clone, and base qualities are not available. One read offers little support. Study-level results and caveats: In validation, progression to ophthalmopathy was predicted by the model with 70% to 71% sensitivity and just over 72% specificity, a median of approximately 6.5 months before onset. No statistical method was used to set the sample size in advance, and investigators knew the group allocation. Most expanded thyroid clonotypes (frequency above 0.001) were also found in blood, which suggests that blood repertoires may mirror thyroid immune responses. A model built on a 13 V-J signature distinguished ophthalmopathy from stable hyperthyroidism, reaching roughly 88% sensitivity and about 81% specificity in cross-validation and 80%/75% in testing.

TCR beta CDR3 regions were amplified from RNA transcripts. A first-round RT-PCR of the TCR CDR3 used the HTBI primer set with the Qiagen OneStep RT-PCR kit. A second multiplex PCR round built the libraries, followed by size selection and purification. Sequencing of the libraries was done on an Illumina HiSeq2000 using paired-end 100 bp reads. From the authors' description of their analysis: Raw data were processed with SOAPnuke, discarding reads with adapters, uncalled bases, mean Phred below 15, or no exact constant-primer or identifier match. COPE v1.2.5 was used to merge high-quality paired reads, and clonotypes were defined as unique nucleotide sequences. MiTCR v1.1 was used to align clonotypes to the IMGT TRBV, TRBD and TRBJ reference segments. Only V-J combinations with frequency above 0.0001, covering roughly 99% of repertoires, were analysed. The TCS score was defined as the ratio of F50 (clonal expansion) to E x V (chaos), calculated using BLOSUM62-based TCRdist between CDR3 peptides within each V-J. Welch's t-statistics and random forest reduced around 520 V-J features to roughly 13, which were used in a naive Bayes classifier (R e1071). The Morisita-Horn index was used to measure how similar the thyroid and blood repertoires were. Clones were called with MiXCR by TCRdb after fastp trimmed the public reads at Q25, and only in-frame beta chains were retained. Rows with a matching CDR3 protein are joined into one entry that keeps the most common DNA and genes. These V and J calls derive from TCRdb rather than the authors' analysis. This sample comprises approximately 600,000 distinct CDR3 sequences, 14% to 15% of them detected only once. The biggest ten clones account for 4% to 5.5% of the sample.

This sequence uses TRBV4-1 and TRBJ2-7; TRBD2 could be the D gene, as 5 bases match. Sequences were obtained from blood. This TCR came from a woman between 40 and 55 years old with Graves' ophthalmopathy. The DNA sequence is as follows: TGCGCCAGCAGCCCTTCGGCGGGCTACGAGCAGTACTTC. Its product reads: CASSPSAGYEQYF.